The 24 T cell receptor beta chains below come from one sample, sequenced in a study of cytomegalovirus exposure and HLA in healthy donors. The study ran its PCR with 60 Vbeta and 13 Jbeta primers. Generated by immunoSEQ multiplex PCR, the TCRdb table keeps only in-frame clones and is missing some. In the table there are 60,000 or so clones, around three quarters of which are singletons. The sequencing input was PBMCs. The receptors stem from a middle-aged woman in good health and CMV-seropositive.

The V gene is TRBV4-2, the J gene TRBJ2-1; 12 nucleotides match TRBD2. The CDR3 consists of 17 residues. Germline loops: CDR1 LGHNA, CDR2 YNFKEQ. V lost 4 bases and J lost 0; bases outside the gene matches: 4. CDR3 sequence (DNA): TGTGCCAGCAGCCGAGGACTAGCGGGGAGCTCCTACAATGAGCAGTTCTTC. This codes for CASSRGLAGSSYNEQFF.

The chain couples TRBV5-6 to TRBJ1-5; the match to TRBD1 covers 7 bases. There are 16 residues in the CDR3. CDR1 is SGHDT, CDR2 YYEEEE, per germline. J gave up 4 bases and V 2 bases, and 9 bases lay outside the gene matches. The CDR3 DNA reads TGTGCCAGCAGCTTCTCAGGGACAGCCCCTAATCAGCCCCAGCATTTT. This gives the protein CASSFSGTAPNQPQHF. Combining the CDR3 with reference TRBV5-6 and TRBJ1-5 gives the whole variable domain DAGVTQSPTHLIKTRGQQVTLRCSPKSGHDTVSWYQQALGQGPQFIFQYYEEEERQRGNFPDRFSGHQFPNYSSELNVNALLLGDSALYLCASSFSGTAPNQPQHFGDGTRLSIL.

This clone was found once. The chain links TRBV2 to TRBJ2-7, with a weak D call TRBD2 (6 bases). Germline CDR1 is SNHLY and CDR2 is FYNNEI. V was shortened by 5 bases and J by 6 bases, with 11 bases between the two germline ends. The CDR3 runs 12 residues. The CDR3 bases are TGTGCCAGCAGTCTCTTGCGGGGCGAGCAGTACTTC. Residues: CASSLLRGEQYF.

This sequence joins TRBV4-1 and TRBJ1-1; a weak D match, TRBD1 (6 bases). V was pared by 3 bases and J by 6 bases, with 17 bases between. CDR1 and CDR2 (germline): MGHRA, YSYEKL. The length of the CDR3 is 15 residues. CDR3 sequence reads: CASSHLPAGVAEAFF. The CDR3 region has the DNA TGCGCCAGCAGCCATTTACCCGCAGGGGTCGCTGAAGCTTTCTTT.

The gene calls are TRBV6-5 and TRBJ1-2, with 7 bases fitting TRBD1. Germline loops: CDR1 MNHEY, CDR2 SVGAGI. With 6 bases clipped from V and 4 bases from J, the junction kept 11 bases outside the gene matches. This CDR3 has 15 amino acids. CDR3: CASRSTGVSSYGYTF. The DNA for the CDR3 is TGTGCCAGCAGATCCACAGGGGTCTCCAGCTATGGCTACACCTTC.

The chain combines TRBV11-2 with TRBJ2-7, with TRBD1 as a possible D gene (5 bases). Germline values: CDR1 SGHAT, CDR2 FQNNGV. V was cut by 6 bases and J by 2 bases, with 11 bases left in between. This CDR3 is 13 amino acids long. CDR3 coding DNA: TGTGCCAGCAGTTCCAGACAGCCCTACGAGCAGTACTTC. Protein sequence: CASSSRQPYEQYF.

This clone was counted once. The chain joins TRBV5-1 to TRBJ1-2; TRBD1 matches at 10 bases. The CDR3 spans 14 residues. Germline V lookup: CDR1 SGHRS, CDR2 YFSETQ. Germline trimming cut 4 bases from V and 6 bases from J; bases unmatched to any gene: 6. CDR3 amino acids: CASSLPTGGDGYTF. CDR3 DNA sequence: TGCGCCAGCAGCCTACCGACAGGGGGCGATGGCTACACCTTC.

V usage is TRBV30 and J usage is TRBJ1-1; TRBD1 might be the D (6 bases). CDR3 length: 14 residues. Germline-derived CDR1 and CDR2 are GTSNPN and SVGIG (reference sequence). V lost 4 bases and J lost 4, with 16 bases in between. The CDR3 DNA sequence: TGTGCCTGGAATTATCAGGGGCCCGGCACTGAAGCTTTCTTT. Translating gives CAWNYQGPGTEAFF.

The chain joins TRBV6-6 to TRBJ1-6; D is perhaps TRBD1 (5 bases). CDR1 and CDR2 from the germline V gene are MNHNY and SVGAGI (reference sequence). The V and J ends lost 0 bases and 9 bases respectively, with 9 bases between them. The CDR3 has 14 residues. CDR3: CASSYSIGGSPLHF. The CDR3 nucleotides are TGTGCCAGCAGTTACTCGATCGGGGGTTCACCCCTCCACTTT.

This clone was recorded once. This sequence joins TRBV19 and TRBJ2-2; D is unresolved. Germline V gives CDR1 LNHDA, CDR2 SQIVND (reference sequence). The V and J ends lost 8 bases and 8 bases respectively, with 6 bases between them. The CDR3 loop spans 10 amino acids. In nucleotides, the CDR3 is TGTGCCAGTTGGGCGGGGGAGCTGTTTTTT. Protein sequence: CASWAGELFF. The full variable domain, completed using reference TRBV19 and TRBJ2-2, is DGGITQSPKYLFRKEGQNVTLSCEQNLNHDAMYWYRQDPGQGLRLIYYSQIVNDFQKGDIAEGYSVSREKKESFPLTVTSAQKNPTAFYLCASWAGELFFGEGSRLTVL.

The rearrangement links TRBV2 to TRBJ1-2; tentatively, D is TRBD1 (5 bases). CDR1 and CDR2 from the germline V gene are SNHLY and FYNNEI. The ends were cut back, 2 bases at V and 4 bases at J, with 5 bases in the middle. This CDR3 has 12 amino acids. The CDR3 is CASSEQGYGYTF. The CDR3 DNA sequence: TGTGCCAGCAGTGAACAGGGCTATGGCTACACCTTC.

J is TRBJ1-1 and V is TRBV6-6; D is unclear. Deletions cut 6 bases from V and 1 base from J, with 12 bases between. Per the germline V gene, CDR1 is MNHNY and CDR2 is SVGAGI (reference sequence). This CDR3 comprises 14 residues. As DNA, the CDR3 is TGTGCCAGCAGATCCAGCGACGGGAACACTGAAGCTTTCTTT. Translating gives CASRSSDGNTEAFF.

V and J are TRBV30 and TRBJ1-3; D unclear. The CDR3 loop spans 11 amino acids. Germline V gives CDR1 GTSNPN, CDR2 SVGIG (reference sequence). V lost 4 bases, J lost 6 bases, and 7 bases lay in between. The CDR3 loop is CAWIAANTIYF. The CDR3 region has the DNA TGTGCCTGGATAGCAGCAAACACCATATATTTT.

DNA of the CDR3: TGTGCCAGCTCACCACGTGAGGTAGCGGGGGGGCCGGAGACCCAGTACTTC. This encodes CASSPREVAGGPETQYF. The V gene is TRBV18, the J gene TRBJ2-5; 11 nucleotides match TRBD2. The ends lost 1 base at V and 5 bases at J; junction bases unmatched: 9. Germline values: CDR1 KGHSH, CDR2 LQKENI. This CDR3 region has 17 residues.

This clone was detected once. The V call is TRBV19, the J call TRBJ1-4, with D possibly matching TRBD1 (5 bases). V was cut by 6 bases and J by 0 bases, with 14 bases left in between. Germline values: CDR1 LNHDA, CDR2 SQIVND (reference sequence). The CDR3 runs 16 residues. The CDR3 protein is CASRRLGPATNEKLFF. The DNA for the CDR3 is TGTGCCAGTAGGCGTCTGGGGCCTGCAACTAATGAAAAACTGTTTTTT. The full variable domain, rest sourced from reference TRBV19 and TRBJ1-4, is DGGITQSPKYLFRKEGQNVTLSCEQNLNHDAMYWYRQDPGQGLRLIYYSQIVNDFQKGDIAEGYSVSREKKESFPLTVTSAQKNPTAFYLCASRRLGPATNEKLFFGSGTQLSVL.

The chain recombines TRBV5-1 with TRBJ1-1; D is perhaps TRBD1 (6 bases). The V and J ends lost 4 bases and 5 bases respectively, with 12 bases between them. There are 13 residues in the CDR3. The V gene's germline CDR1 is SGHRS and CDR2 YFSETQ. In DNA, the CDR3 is TGCGCCAGCAGCGCCGAAACAGGGACTGAAGCTTTCTTT. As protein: CASSAETGTEAFF.

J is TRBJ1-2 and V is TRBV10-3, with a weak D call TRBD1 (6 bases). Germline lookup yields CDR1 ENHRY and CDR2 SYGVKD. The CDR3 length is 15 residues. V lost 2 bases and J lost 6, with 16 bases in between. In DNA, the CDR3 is TGTGCCATCAGTGAGGAGGGACAAGAGGTGGATGGCTACACCTTC. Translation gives CAISEEGQEVDGYTF.

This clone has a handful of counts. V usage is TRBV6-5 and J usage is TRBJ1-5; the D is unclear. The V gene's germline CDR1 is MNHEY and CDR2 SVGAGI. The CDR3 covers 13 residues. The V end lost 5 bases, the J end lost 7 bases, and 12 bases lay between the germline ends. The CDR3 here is CASSGEVHQPQHF. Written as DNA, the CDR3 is TGTGCCAGCAGTGGGGAGGTTCACCAGCCCCAGCATTTT.

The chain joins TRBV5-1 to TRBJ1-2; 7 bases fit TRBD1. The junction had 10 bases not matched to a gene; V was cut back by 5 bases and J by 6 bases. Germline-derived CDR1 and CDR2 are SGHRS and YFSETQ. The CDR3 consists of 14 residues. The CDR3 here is CASSPSGTEDGYTF. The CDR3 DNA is TGCGCCAGCAGTCCGTCCGGGACAGAGGATGGCTACACCTTC.

The CDR3 nucleotides read TGTGCCAGCAGCTTGCTCTGGGACAGGGTTTATGGCTACACCTTC. It encodes CASSLLWDRVYGYTF. V is TRBV5-6 and J is TRBJ1-2; TRBD1 matches 9 bases. The CDR3 consists of 15 residues. CDR1 SGHDT and CDR2 YYEEEE come from the germline V gene. The J segment lost 5 bases and the V segment lost 1 base, leaving 6 bases of the junction unmatched.

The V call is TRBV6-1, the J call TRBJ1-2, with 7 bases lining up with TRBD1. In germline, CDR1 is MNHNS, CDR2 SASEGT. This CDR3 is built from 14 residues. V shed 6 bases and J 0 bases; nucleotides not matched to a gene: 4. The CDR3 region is CASRGGQANYGYTF. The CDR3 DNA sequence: TGTGCCAGCAGGGGCGGACAGGCTAACTATGGCTACACCTTC.

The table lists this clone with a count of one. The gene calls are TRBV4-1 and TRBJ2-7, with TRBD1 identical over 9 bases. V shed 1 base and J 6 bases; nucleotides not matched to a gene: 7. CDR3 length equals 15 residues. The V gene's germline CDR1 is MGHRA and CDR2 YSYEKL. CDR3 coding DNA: TGCGCCAGCAGCCAAGCGGGACAGGGAGGGACCGAGCAGTACTTC. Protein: CASSQAGQGGTEQYF.

CDR3 sequence: CAISETGRVNTEAFF. CDR3 sequence (DNA): TGTGCCATCAGTGAGACAGGGAGGGTAAACACTGAAGCTTTCTTT. The chain employs TRBV10-3 and TRBJ1-1, with a possible D match to TRBD1 (6 bases). The CDR3 sequence is 15 residues long. Trimming stripped 2 bases from V and 2 bases from J, with 12 bases between. Germline lookup yields CDR1 ENHRY and CDR2 SYGVKD.

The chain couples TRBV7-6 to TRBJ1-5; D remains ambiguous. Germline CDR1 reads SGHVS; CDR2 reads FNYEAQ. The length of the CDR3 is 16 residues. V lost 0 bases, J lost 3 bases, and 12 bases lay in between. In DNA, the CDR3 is TGTGCCAGCAGCTTAGCCCCGTTGGGCCTCAATCAGCCCCAGCATTTT. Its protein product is CASSLAPLGLNQPQHF.